A selection of T cell receptor beta chains follows, all from one sample in a study of T cell responses to AZD1222 COVID-19 vaccine. This table comes from immunoSEQ multiplex PCR, and its TCRdb copy is limited to in-frame clones, with some not included. This repertoire shows over 100,000 clones, 89% found once; its top ten account for 5.5% to 7%. The sequences come from peripheral blood, collected on day 0 of AZD1222 vaccination. All receptors come from an adult in good health. Both conserved end residues are part of each CDR3. The order of the fields is D gene, clone size, J gene, V gene, CDR3 protein, CDR3 DNA. D genes are given only for firm matches. Where a row states a size, it is once, few, many or the class of an expanded clone; other rows omit it.

D: NA
size: NA
J: TRBJ1-1
V: TRBV18
CDR3: CASSPESMRKAFF
DNA: TGTGCCAGCTCACCAGAGTCAATGAGAAAAGCTTTCTTT

D: NA
size: few
J: TRBJ1-5
V: TRBV27
CDR3: CASSFIGNQPQHF
DNA: TGTGCCAGCAGTTTTATTGGAAATCAGCCCCAGCATTTT

D: NA
size: NA
J: TRBJ1-1
V: TRBV19
CDR3: CASSLLMNTEAFF
DNA: TGTGCCAGTAGTCTCCTCATGAACACTGAAGCTTTCTTT

D: NA
size: once
J: TRBJ2-1
V: TRBV5-1
CDR3: CASSLGQSSYNEQFF
DNA: TGCGCCAGCAGCTTGGGACAAAGCTCCTACAATGAGCAGTTCTTC

D: TRBD2
size: NA
J: TRBJ2-2
V: TRBV27
CDR3: CASSLYSGTSDTGELFF
DNA: TGTGCCAGCAGTTTATACTCCGGGACTAGCGACACCGGGGAGCTGTTTTTT

D: NA
size: NA
J: TRBJ1-1
V: TRBV10-1
CDR3: CASMRTAEAFF
DNA: TGCGCCAGCATGCGGACAGCCGAAGCTTTCTTT

D: NA
size: NA
J: TRBJ2-7
V: TRBV6-4
CDR3: CASNPGGGSCEQYF
DNA: TGTGCCAGCAATCCCGGGGGAGGCTCTTGCGAGCAGTACTTC

D: NA
size: NA
J: TRBJ1-1
V: TRBV4-1
CDR3: CASSPPDSDGGKAFF
DNA: TGCGCCAGCAGCCCCCCAGACTCGGACGGAGGAAAAGCTTTCTTT

D: TRBD2
size: NA
J: TRBJ2-1
V: TRBV5-5
CDR3: CASSWRGGRYNEQFF
DNA: TGTGCCAGCAGCTGGCGGGGGGGCCGCTACAATGAGCAGTTCTTC

D: NA
size: NA
J: TRBJ1-1
V: TRBV5-1
CDR3: CASSLGTRDTEAFF
DNA: TGCGCCAGCAGCTTGGGGACAAGGGACACTGAAGCTTTCTTT

D: TRBD2
size: NA
J: TRBJ2-1
V: TRBV5-1
CDR3: CASSQRTSGHNEQFF
DNA: TGCGCCAGCAGCCAAAGGACTAGCGGCCACAATGAGCAGTTCTTC

D: TRBD1
size: NA
J: TRBJ1-4
V: TRBV3-1/TRBV3-2
CDR3: CASSHKTGTGNNEKLFF
DNA: TGTGCCAGCAGCCATAAAACCGGGACAGGTAATAATGAAAAACTGTTTTTT

D: NA
size: NA
J: TRBJ1-6
V: TRBV30
CDR3: CAWSADTGNSPLHF
DNA: TGTGCCTGGAGTGCTGACACCGGTAATTCACCCCTCCACTTT

D: TRBD1
size: NA
J: TRBJ2-7
V: TRBV5-1
CDR3: CASSSRDRVFYF
DNA: TGCGCCAGCAGCTCCCGGGACAGGGTGTTTTACTTC

D: NA
size: NA
J: TRBJ1-5
V: TRBV25-1
CDR3: CASSGGQAGQPQHF
DNA: TGTGCCAGCAGTGGTGGGCAGGCGGGACAGCCCCAGCATTTT

D: NA
size: NA
J: TRBJ1-2
V: TRBV2
CDR3: CASSPRGEGGYTF
DNA: TGTGCCAGCAGCCCCCGGGGAGAGGGAGGCTACACCTTC

D: NA
size: NA
J: TRBJ1-3
V: TRBV30
CDR3: CAWSNPARNTIYF
DNA: TGTGCCTGGAGCAATCCCGCCAGAAACACCATATATTTT

D: NA
size: NA
J: TRBJ1-1
V: TRBV6-6
CDR3: CASSLAGEAFF
DNA: TGTGCCAGCAGTCTGGCGGGTGAAGCTTTCTTT

D: TRBD2
size: NA
J: TRBJ2-3
V: TRBV4-2
CDR3: CASSQQAGGPDTQYF
DNA: TGTGCCAGCAGCCAACAGGCGGGGGGGCCAGATACGCAGTATTTT

D: NA
size: NA
J: TRBJ1-2
V: TRBV6-1
CDR3: CASSERELDGYTF
DNA: TGTGCCAGCAGTGAGAGGGAATTGGATGGCTACACCTTC

D: TRBD2
size: NA
J: TRBJ2-1
V: TRBV10-3
CDR3: CATRFGAALAGGHNEQFF
DNA: TGTGCCACGCGCTTTGGGGCCGCACTAGCGGGGGGTCACAATGAGCAGTTCTTC

D: NA
size: few
J: TRBJ2-7
V: TRBV4-2
CDR3: CASSQDRVEYEQYF
DNA: TGTGCCAGCAGCCAAGATCGGGTCGAGTACGAGCAGTACTTC

D: TRBD1
size: NA
J: TRBJ1-2
V: TRBV2
CDR3: CASRLAPQGAGGYTF
DNA: TGTGCCAGCAGACTAGCACCACAGGGGGCAGGAGGCTACACCTTC

D: NA
size: NA
J: TRBJ1-1
V: TRBV18
CDR3: CASSSKDSVNTEAFF
DNA: TGTGCCAGCTCATCGAAGGACAGTGTGAACACTGAAGCTTTCTTT

D: TRBD1
size: few
J: TRBJ1-1
V: TRBV19
CDR3: CASSMAGGNTEAFF
DNA: TGTGCCAGTAGTATGGCAGGGGGGAACACTGAAGCTTTCTTT

D: TRBD1
size: once
J: TRBJ1-2
V: TRBV30
CDR3: CAHNRGDGYTF
DNA: TGTGCCCATAACAGGGGCGATGGCTACACCTTC

D: TRBD2
size: NA
J: TRBJ2-5
V: TRBV11-2
CDR3: CASSSVAGAFETQYF
DNA: TGTGCCAGCAGCTCCGTAGCGGGGGCCTTCGAGACCCAGTACTTC

D: NA
size: NA
J: TRBJ2-5
V: TRBV29-1
CDR3: CSDYSETQYF
DNA: TGCAGCGATTACTCGGAGACCCAGTACTTC